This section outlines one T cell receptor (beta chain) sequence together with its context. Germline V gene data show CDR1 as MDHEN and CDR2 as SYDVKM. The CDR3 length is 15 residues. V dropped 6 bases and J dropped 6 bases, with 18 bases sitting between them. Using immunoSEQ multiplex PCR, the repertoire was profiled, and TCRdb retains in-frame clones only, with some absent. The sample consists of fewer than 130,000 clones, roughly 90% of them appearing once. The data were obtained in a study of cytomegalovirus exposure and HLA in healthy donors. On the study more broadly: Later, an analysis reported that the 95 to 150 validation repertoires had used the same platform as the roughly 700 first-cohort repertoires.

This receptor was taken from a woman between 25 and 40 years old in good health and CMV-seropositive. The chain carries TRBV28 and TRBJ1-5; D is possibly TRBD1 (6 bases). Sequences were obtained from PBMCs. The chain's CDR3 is CASRAAWAGVQPQHF. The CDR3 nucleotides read TGTGCCAGCAGGGCGGCTTGGGCAGGGGTTCAGCCCCAGCATTTT. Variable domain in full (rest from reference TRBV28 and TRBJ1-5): DVKVTQSSRYLVKRTGEKVFLECVQDMDHENMFWYRQDPGLGLRLIYFSYDVKMKEKGDIPEGYSVSREKKERFSLILESASTNQTSMYLCASRAAWAGVQPQHFGDGTRLSIL.